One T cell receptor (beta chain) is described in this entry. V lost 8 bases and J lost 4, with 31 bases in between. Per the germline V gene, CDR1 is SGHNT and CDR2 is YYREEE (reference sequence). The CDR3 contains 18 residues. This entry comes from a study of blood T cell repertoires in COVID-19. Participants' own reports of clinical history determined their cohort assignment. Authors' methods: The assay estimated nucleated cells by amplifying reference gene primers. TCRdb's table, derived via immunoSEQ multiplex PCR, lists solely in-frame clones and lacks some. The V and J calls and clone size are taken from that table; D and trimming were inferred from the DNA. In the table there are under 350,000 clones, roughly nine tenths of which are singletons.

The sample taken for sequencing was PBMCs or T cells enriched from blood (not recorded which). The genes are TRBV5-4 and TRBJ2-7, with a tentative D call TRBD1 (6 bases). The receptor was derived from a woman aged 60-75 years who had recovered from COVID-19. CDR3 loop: CAREPDFITQGHPYEQYF. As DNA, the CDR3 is TGTGCCAGAGAGCCTGACTTCATTACCCAGGGACATCCTTACGAGCAGTACTTC.